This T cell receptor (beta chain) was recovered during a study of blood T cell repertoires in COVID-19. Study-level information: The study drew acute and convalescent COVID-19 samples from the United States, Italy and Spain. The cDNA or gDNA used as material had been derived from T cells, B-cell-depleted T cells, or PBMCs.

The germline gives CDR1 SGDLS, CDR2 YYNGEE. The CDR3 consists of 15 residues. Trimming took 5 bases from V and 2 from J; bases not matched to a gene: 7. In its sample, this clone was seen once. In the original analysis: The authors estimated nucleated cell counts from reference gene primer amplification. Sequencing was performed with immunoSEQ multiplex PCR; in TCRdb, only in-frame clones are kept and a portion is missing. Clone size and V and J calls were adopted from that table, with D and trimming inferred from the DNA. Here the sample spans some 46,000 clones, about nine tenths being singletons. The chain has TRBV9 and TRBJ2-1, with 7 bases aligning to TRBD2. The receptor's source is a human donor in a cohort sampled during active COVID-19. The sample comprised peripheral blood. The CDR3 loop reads CASSFSGDPYNEQFF. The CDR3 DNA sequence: TGTGCCAGCAGTTTCAGCGGGGACCCCTACAATGAGCAGTTCTTC.